The subject of this entry is one TCR beta chain. Its antigen is still unknown. These data originate in a study of T cells expressing NK-cell markers. Study in general: Serological testing identified seven of the eight sequenced donors as HCMV-seropositive and one as seronegative. Study-wide results and limits: It was still unclear whether expanded NKG2C+ T cell clones were HCMV specific. The CD3+CD56-NKG2C+ fraction of several donors was likewise dominated by these clonotypes.

From its re-call of the 5' RACE reads, TCRdb lists each CDR3 protein once, without DNA. The sample table sets out roughly 180,000 distinct CDR3 sequences. This sequence was found in a man between 18 and 69 years old in good health. Sequencing was carried out using blood T cells: a sorted CD56 or NKG2C T cell subset, CD4+ or CD8+ T cells, or bulk PBMC T cells (not recorded which).

The CDR3 sequence is CASRRGNTHYNEQFF. The V call is TRBV6-1, the J call TRBJ2-1; TCRdb reports TRBD1, a call that lacks DNA to check it against. The length of the CDR3 is 15 residues. Germline values: CDR1 MNHNS, CDR2 SASEGT.